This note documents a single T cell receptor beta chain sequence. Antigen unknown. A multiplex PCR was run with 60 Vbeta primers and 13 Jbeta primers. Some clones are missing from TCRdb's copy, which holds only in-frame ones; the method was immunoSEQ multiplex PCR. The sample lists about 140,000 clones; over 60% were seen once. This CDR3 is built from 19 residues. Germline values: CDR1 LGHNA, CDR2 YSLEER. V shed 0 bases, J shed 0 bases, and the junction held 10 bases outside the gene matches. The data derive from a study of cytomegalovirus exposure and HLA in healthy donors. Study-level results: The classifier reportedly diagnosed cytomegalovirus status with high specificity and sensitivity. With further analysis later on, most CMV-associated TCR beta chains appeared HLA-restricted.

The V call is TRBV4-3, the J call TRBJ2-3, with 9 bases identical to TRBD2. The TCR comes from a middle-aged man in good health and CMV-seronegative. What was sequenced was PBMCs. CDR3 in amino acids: CASSQEKSGGLTSTDTQYF. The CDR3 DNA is TGCGCCAGCAGCCAAGAGAAGAGCGGGGGGCTCACTAGCACAGATACGCAGTATTTT.